These T cell receptor beta chains were read from a single sample in a study of T cells in Graves' hyperthyroidism and ophthalmopathy. TCRdb fed the multiplex PCR reads into MiXCR, producing one record per CDR3 protein. The data contain some 530,000 distinct CDR3 sequences, roughly 22% of them singletons. Sequences were obtained from blood. All receptors come from an older woman with Graves' ophthalmopathy. CDR3s include the opening cysteine and the closing phenylalanine or tryptophan. The D gene is left open where the match is weak. Not all rows give a size; the values are once, few, many and, for expanded clones, a class.

cdr3_length d_call clone_size j_call v_call cdr3_aa cdr3_nt
17 NA NA TRBJ2-5 TRBV6-1 CASSEALGYTVQETQYF TGTGCCAGCAGTGAAGCTTTGGGCTATACGGTCCAAGAGACCCAGTACTTC
16 TRBD1 NA TRBJ1-1 TRBV13 CASSYPLGQGNTEAFF TGTGCCAGCAGCTATCCCTTAGGACAGGGGAACACTGAAGCTTTCTTT
12 NA few TRBJ1-5 TRBV19 CASSITNQPQHF TGTGCCAGTAGTATAACCAATCAGCCCCAGCATTTT
15 NA NA TRBJ2-4 TRBV19 CASSKRGAGSGIQYF TGTGCCAGTAGTAAAAGGGGGGCAGGGTCCGGCATTCAGTACTTC
15 TRBD2 NA TRBJ2-7 TRBV19 CASSFQTSGRGEQYF TGTGCCAGTAGTTTCCAGACTAGCGGGAGGGGCGAGCAGTACTTC
12 NA few TRBJ2-7 TRBV30 CAWSVHRYEQYF TGTGCCTGGAGTGTACACCGCTACGAGCAGTACTTC
12 NA many TRBJ1-5 TRBV30 CAWSALNQPQHF TGTGCCTGGAGTGCCCTCAATCAGCCCCAGCATTTT
15 TRBD1 few TRBJ1-1 TRBV25-1 CASSDVDRGRAEAFF TGTGCCAGCAGTGATGTGGACAGGGGACGGGCTGAAGCTTTCTTT
15 TRBD1 few TRBJ2-7 TRBV29-1 CSVASGTGGTDEQYF TGCAGCGTTGCCTCCGGGACAGGGGGCACGGACGAGCAGTACTTC
14 NA NA TRBJ1-2 TRBV27 CASSFGTGSYGHTF NA